The TCR beta chain under discussion was sequenced for a study of blood T cell repertoires in COVID-19. As for the study in general: Spain, Italy and the United States supplied samples that represented acute and convalescent COVID-19.

Germline V gene data show CDR1 as SGHRS and CDR2 as YFSETQ. The CDR3 sequence is 19 residues long. The germline V and J ends were trimmed by 4 bases and 10 bases, with 35 bases remaining between them. Authors' data handling: Scientists estimated how many nucleated cells there were by amplifying reference gene primers. Sequenced by immunoSEQ multiplex PCR; TCRdb stores in-frame clones only, minus some. The V and J calls and the clone size are those of that table, but D and trimming were determined from the DNA. This sample carries about 260,000 clones, about nine tenths of them seen once, and the ten largest clones take roughly 2%.

The sample taken for sequencing was peripheral blood. The clonotype was recovered from a woman in her forties or fifties who had recovered from COVID-19. The V gene is TRBV5-1, the J gene TRBJ1-1; a weak D match, TRBD1 (6 bases). In nucleotides, the CDR3 is TGCGCCAGCAGCCTCTTTGAGCGCGGGCCAGGGGCTACAACGAGTCGAGCTTTCTTT. Translated: CASSLFERGPGATTSRAFF.